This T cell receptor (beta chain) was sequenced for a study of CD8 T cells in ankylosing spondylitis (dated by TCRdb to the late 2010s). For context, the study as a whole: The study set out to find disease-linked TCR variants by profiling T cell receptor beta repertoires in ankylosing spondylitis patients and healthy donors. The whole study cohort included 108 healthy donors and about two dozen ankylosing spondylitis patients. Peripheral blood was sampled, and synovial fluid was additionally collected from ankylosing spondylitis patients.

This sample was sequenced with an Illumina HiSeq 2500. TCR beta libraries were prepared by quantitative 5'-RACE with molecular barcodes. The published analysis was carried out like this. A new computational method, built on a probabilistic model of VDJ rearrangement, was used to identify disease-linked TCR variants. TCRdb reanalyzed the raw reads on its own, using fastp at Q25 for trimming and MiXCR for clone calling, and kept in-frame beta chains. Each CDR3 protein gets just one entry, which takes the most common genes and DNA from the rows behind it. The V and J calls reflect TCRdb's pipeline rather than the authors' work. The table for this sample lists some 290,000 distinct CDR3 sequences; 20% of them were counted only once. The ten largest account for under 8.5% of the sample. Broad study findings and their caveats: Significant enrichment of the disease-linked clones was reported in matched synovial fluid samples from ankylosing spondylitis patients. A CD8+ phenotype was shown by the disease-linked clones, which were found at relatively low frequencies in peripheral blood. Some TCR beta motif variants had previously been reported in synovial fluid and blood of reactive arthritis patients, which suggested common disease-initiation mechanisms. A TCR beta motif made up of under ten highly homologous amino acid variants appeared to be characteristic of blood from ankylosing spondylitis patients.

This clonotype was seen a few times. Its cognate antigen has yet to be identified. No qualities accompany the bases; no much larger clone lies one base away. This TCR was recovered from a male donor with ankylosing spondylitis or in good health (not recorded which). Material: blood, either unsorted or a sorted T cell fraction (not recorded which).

The CDR3 reads CASSYSDRARDTEAFF. The nucleotide sequence is given as TGTGCCAGCAGTTACTCCGACAGGGCGAGGGACACTGAAGCTTTCTTT. The chain links TRBV6-5 with TRBJ1-1, with TRBD1 matching 7 junction bases. The CDR3 runs 16 amino acids, cysteine and phenylalanine included. The entry retains the CDR3 DNA only, 48 bases that are in frame from base 1. V is pruned by 0 bases and J by 3 bases, leaving 7 bases of the junction without a gene match. CDR1 and CDR2, looked up from the germline V gene, are MNHEY and SVGAGI.